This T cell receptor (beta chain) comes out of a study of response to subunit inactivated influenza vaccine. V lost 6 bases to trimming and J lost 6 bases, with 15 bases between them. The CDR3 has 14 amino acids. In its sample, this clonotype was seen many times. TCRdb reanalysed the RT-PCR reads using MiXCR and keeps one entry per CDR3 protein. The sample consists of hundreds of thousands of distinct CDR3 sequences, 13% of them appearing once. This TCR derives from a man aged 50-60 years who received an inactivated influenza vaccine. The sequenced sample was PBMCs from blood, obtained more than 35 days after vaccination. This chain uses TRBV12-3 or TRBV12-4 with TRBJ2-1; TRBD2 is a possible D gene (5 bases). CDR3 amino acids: CASRAGQGRNEQFF. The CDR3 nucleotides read TGTGCCAGCAGGGCGGGTCAAGGCCGCAATGAGCAGTTCTTC.